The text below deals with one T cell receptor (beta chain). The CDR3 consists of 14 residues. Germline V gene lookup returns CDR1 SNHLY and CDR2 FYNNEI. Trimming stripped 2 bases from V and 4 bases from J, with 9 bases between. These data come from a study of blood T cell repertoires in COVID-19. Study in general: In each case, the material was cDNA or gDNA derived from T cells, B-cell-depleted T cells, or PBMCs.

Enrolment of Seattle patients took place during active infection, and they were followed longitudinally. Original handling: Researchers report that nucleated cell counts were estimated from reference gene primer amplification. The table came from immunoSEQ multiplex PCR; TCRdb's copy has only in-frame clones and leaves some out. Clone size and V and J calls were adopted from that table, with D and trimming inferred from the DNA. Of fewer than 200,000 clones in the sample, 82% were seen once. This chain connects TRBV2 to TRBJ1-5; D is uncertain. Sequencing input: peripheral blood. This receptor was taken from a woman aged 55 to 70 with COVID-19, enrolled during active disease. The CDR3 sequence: CASSERQVNQPQHF. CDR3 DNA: TGTGCCAGCAGTGAAAGGCAGGTTAATCAGCCCCAGCATTTT.